What follows describes a single TCR beta chain. What it binds is not known. One junction end disagrees with the germline gene, perhaps due to a read error. This sample was taken from a study of PD-1 blockade in classical Hodgkin lymphoma. Study outcomes and limitations: CD4+ TCR diversity, unlike CD8+, climbed significantly by C4D1. Repertoire difference causes, possibly disease activity or prior therapy, remain undefined. Before treatment, complete responders showed about the same diversity as newly diagnosed patients.

This CDR3 has 13 amino acids. Germline CDR1 SNHLY, CDR2 FYNNEI. Sequenced by immunoSEQ multiplex PCR; TCRdb stores in-frame clones only, minus some. Seen here are some 50,000 clones, around 74% observed once, and the top ten hold 10% to 15%. The time point: cycle 4 day 1 (C4D1), after 6 weeks of nivolumab. No patient escaped relapse after autologous stem cell transplantation, and brentuximab vedotin exposure varied. Sequenced here: peripheral blood mononuclear cells (PBMCs), sampled before the fourth cycle of nivolumab. This TCR was recovered from a human donor with classical Hodgkin lymphoma. The chain employs TRBV2 and TRBJ1-2; D is undetermined. The CDR3 region has the DNA TGTGCCAGCAGGGAAGGCTACCTCTATGGCTACACCTTC. Amino acids: CASREGYLYGYTF.